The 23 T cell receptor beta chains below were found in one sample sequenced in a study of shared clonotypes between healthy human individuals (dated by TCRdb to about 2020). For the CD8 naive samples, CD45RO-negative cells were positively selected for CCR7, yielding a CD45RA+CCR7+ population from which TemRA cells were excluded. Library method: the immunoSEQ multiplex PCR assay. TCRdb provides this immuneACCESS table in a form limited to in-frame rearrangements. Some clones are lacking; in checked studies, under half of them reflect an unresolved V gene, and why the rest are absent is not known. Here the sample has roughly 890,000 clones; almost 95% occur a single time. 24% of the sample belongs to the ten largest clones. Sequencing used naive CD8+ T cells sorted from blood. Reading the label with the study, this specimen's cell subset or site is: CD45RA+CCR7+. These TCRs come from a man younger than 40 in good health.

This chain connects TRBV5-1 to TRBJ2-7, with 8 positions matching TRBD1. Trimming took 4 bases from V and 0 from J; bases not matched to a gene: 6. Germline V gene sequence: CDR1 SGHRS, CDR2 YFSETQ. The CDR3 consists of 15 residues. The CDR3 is CASSEGQASSYEQYF. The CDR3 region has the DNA TGCGCCAGCAGCGAGGGACAGGCCTCCTCCTACGAGCAGTACTTC.

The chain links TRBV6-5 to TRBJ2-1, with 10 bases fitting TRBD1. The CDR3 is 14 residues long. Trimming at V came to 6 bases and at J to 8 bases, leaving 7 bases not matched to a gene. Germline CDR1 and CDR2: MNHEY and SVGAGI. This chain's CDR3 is CASSRQGARDEQFF. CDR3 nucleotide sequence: TGTGCCAGCAGCCGACAGGGGGCGCGCGATGAGCAGTTCTTC.

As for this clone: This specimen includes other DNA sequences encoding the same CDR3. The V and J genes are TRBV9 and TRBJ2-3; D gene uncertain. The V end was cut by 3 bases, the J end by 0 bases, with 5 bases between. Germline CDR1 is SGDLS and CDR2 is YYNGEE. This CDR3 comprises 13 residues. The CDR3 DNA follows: TGTGCCAGCAGCGAACTCAGCACAGATACGCAGTATTTT. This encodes CASSELSTDTQYF.

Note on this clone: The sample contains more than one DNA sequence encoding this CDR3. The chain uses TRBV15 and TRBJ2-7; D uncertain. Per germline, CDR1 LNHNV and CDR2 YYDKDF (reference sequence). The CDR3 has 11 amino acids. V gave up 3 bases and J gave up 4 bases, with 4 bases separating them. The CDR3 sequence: CATSSGYEQYF. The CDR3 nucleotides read TGTGCCACCAGCAGTGGGTACGAGCAGTACTTC.

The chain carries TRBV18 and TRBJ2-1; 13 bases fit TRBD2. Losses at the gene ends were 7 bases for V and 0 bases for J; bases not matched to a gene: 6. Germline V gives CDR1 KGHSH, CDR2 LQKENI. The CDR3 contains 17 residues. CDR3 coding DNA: TGTGCCAGCTACGGACTAGCGGGAGATATCTCCTACAATGAGCAGTTCTTC. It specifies CASYGLAGDISYNEQFF. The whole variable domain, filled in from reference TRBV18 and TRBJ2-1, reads NAGVMQNPRHLVRRRGQEARLRCSPMKGHSHVYWYRQLPEEGLKFMVYLQKENIIDESGMPKERFSAEFPKEGPSILRIQQVVRGDSAAYFCASYGLAGDISYNEQFFGPGTRLTVL.

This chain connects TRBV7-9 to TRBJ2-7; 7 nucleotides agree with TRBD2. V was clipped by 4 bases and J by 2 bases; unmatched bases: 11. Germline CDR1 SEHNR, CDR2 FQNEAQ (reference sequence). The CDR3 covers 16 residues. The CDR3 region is CASSSTGREAPYEQYF. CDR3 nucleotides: TGTGCCAGCAGCTCCACGGGGAGGGAGGCCCCCTACGAGCAGTACTTC.

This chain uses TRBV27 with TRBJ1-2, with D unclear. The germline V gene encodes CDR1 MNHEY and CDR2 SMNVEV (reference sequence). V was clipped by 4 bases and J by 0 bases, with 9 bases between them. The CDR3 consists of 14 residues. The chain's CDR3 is CASSSWRANYGYTF. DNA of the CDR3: TGTGCCAGCAGTTCATGGAGGGCTAACTATGGCTACACCTTC.

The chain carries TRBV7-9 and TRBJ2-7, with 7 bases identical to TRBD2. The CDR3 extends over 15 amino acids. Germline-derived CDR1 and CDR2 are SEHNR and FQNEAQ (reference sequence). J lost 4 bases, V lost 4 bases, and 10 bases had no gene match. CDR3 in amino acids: CASSSPRQRDYEQYF. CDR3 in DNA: TGTGCCAGCAGCTCCCCTCGCCAGCGGGATTACGAGCAGTACTTC.

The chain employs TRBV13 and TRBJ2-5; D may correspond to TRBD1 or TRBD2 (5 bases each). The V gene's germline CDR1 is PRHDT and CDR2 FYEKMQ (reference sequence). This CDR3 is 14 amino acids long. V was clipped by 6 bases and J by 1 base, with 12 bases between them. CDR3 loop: CASSSRDRQETQYF. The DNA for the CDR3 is TGTGCCAGCAGTTCAAGGGACCGCCAAGAGACCCAGTACTTC. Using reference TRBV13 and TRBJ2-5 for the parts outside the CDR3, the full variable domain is AAGVIQSPRHLIKEKRETATLKCYPIPRHDTVYWYQQGPGQDPQFLISFYEKMQSDKGSIPDRFSAQQFSDYHSELNMSSLELGDSALYFCASSSRDRQETQYFGPGTRLLVL.

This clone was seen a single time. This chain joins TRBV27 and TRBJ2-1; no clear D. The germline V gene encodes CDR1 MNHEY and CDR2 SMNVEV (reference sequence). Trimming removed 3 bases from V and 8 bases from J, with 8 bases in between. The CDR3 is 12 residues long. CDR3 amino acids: CASSLAGDEQFF. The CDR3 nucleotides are TGTGCCAGCAGTTTGGCTGGGGATGAGCAGTTCTTC.

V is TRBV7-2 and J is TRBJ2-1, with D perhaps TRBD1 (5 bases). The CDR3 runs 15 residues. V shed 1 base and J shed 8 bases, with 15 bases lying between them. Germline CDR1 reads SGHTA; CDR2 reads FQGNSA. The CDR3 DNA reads TGTGCCAGCAGCTTAGACGTGACAGTGGTCGATGAGCAGTTCTTC. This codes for CASSLDVTVVDEQFF.

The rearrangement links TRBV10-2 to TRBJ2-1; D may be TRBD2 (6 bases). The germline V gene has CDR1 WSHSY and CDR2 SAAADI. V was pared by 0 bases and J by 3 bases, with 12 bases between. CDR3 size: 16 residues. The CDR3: CASSESRLASYNEQFF. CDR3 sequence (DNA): TGCGCCAGCAGTGAGTCAAGGCTAGCGAGCTACAATGAGCAGTTCTTC.

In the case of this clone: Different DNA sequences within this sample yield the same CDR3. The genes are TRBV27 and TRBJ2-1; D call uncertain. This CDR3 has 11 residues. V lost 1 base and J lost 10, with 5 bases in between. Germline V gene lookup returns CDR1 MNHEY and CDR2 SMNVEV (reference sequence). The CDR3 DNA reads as TGTGCCAGCAGTTTATTAGGAGAGCAGTTCTTC. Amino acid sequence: CASSLLGEQFF.

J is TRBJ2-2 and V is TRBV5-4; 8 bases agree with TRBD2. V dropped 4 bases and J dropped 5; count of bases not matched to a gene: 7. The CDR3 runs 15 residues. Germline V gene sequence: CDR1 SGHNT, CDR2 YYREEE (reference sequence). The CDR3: CASSAGLVSTGELFF. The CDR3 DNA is TGTGCCAGCAGCGCGGGACTAGTTTCAACCGGGGAGCTGTTTTTT. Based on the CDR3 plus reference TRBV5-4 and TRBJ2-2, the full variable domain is ETGVTQSPTHLIKTRGQQVTLRCSSQSGHNTVSWYQQALGQGPQFIFQYYREEENGRGNFPPRFSGLQFPNYSSELNVNALELDDSALYLCASSAGLVSTGELFFGEGSRLTVL.

The CDR3 here is CASSLYGNQPQHF. The CDR3 nucleotides are TGCGCCAGCAGCTTGTATGGCAATCAGCCCCAGCATTTT. The chain carries TRBV5-1 and TRBJ1-5; D not certain. Germline CDR1 reads SGHRS; CDR2 reads YFSETQ. Trimming stripped 1 base from V and 2 bases from J, with 4 bases between. The CDR3 covers 13 residues.

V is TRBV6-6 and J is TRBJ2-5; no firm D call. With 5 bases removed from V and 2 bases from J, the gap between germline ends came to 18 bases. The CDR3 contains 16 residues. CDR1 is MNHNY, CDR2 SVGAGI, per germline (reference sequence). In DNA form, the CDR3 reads TGTGCCAGCAGTCCCCCCGGCGAAGACGTTCAAGAGACCCAGTACTTC. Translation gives CASSPPGEDVQETQYF.

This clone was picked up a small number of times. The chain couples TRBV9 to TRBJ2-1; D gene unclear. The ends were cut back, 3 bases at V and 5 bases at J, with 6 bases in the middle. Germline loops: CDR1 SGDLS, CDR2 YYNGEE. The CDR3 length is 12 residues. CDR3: CASSENHNEQFF. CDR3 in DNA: TGTGCCAGCAGCGAAAACCACAATGAGCAGTTCTTC.

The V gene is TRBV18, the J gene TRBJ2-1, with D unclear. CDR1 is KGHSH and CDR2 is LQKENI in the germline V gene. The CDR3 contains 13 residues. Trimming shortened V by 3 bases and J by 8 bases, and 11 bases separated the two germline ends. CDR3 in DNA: TGTGCCAGCTCACCGTCCCCAAGGTATGAGCAGTTCTTC. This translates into CASSPSPRYEQFF.

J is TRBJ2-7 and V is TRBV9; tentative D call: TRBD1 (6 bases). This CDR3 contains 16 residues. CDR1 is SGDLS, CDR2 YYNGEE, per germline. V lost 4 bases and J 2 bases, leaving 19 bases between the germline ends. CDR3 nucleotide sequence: TGTGCCAGCAGCCCGAGTAACAGGGCTACGCCCTACGAGCAGTACTTC. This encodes CASSPSNRATPYEQYF.

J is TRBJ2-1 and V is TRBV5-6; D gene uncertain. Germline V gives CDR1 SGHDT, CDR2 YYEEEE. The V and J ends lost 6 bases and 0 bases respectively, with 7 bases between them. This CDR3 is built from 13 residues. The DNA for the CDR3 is TGTGCCAGCACCCGCAGCTCCTACAATGAGCAGTTCTTC. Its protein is CASTRSSYNEQFF.

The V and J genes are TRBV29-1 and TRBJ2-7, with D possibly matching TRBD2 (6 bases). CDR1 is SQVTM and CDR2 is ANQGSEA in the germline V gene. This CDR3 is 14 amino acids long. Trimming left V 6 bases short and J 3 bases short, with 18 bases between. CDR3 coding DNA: TGCAGCGTGAGCGAGTTAGCCGGGAGCTACGAGCAGTACTTC. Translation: CSVSELAGSYEQYF.

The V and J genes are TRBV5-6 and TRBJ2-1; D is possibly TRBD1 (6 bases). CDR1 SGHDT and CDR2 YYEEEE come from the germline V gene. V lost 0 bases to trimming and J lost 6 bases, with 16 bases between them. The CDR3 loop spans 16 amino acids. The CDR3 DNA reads TGTGCCAGCAGCTTGGTTGGGACAAGGGGCCGCAATGAGCAGTTCTTC. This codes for CASSLVGTRGRNEQFF.

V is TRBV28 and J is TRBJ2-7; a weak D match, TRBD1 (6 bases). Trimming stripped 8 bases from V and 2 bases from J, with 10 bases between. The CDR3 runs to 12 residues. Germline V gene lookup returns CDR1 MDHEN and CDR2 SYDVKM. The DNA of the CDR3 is TGTGCCAGCGGGACATCTACCTACGAGCAGTACTTC. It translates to CASGTSTYEQYF.